This T cell receptor (beta chain) was captured in a study of neurological immune-mediated disorders (dated by TCRdb to about 2019). Regarding the complete study: Peripheral blood TCR-beta repertoires from patients with HTLV-I-associated myelopathy (HAM/TSP), patients with multiple sclerosis, and healthy controls were compared in the study using UMI-based sequencing. Alongside PBMC samples, the set of 106 TCR-beta libraries contained longitudinal samples, technical triplicates, and paired CD4+ and CD8+ T-cell subsets that had been sorted. Longitudinal HAM/TSP and healthy donors were sampled at 3 time-points each (about 3-45 month intervals). The cohort was made up of approximately 69 subjects, consisting of 15 or so HAM/TSP patients, roughly 35 multiple sclerosis patients and around 20 healthy controls.

The time point label for this specimen denotes: longitudinal time-point 2. The healthy controls were volunteers from a blood bank in Maryland, USA. For unsorted PBMC libraries, 2 million PBMCs were used after storage in RNAlater at -80 degrees C until RNA extraction. Peripheral blood was subjected to Ficoll-Hypaque density gradient centrifugation to isolate PBMCs, which were then cryopreserved in liquid nitrogen. This clonotype was observed many times. Which antigen it targets is not known. Qualities for individual bases were not recorded, and no much larger clone is one base off. Overall study outcomes, separate from this receptor: Across subjects, expanded clones never shared an identical CDR3 amino acid sequence, which suggests that the TCR-beta repertoires in every group were private. TCR clonal expansion was highest in HAM/TSP patients and lowest in MS patients, with MS patients falling below even healthy controls.

cDNA was synthesized by template-switch 5'RACE using a primer with a 10-nucleotide random unique molecular identifier that tagged each TCR transcript. Over 170 million TCR-beta sequences, covering 15-18 subjects, were produced in each sequencing run. The RNeasy kit was used for extraction of total RNA. Using the KAPA Real-time Library Amplification kit, TCR-beta VDJ regions were amplified with primers for the TCR constant region and the 5'RACE anchor. A first PCR added sample indexes and Illumina adaptors, after which a second PCR increased the library yield. After Ampure bead purification, the roughly 650 bp TCR product was size-selected on a 2% E-gel SizeSelection system. Library quality was checked on a Bioanalyzer, concentration was measured with Qubit, and libraries were quantified with the Kapa Library Quantification kit before pooling. An Illumina HiSeq 2500 sequenced the libraries paired-end 2 x 150 bp. To increase sequence diversity, roughly 24-32% phiX was spiked into each library pool. For the original study's pipeline: The quality-filtered reads were processed with the UMI-based MiGEC pipeline, whose error correction step removed more than 80% of the raw TCR sequences. VDJ genes were aligned to IMGT germline references, and each clonotype was defined by a unique CDR3 amino acid sequence together with V-J genes. VDJtools evaluated clonal expansion, Shannon diversity and CDR3 relatedness (CalcPairwiseDistances, ClusterSamples); CLCbio workbench built phylogenetic trees. Expanded clones were defined as having at least 8 unique UMIs, based on coefficient-of-variation modelling across technical triplicates. The public sequencing data were trimmed at Q25 with fastp and processed into clonotypes with MiXCR by TCRdb, which kept only in-frame beta chains. Merged by CDR3 protein, the rows form single entries marked with the most common genes and DNA. The V and J calls were determined by TCRdb, not by the authors. The sample yields tens of thousands of distinct CDR3 sequences; 10% to 15% were counted once. Jointly, the top ten make up around 2.3% of the sample.

The source of this sequence is a woman between 40 and 50 years old in good health. The sample was PBMCs.

The nucleotides are TGTGCCAGCAGCTTACTAGCGGGGGCCCCCAGTGAGCAGTTCTTC. The encoded protein is CASSLLAGAPSEQFF. The rearrangement combines TRBV7-3 with TRBJ2-1; 10 bases in between match TRBD2. The germline V gene sets CDR1 to SGHTA and CDR2 to FQGTGA. The CDR3 spans 15 residues, from the cysteine through the phenylalanine. Of the read, only the CDR3 DNA is kept; its 45 bases are in frame from base 1. For this chain, trimming is 2 bases at the V end and 9 bases at the J end, and the number of junction bases without a gene match is 7.